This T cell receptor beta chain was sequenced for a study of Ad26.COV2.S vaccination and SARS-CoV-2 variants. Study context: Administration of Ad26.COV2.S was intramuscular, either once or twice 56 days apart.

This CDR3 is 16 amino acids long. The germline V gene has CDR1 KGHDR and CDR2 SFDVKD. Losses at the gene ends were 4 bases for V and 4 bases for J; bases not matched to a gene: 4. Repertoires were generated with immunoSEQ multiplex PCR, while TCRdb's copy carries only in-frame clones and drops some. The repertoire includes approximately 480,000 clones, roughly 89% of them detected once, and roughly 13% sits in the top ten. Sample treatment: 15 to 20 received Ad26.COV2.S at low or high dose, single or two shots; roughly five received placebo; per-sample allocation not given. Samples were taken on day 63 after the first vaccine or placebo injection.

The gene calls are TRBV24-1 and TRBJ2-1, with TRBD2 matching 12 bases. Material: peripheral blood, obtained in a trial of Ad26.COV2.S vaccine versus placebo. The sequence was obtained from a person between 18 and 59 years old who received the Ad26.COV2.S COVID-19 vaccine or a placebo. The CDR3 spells CATSDRGLAGYNEQFF. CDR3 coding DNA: TGTGCCACCAGTGACCGCGGACTAGCGGGGTACAATGAGCAGTTCTTC.